What follows are 11 T cell receptor beta chains derived from one specimen sequenced in a study of cytomegalovirus exposure and HLA in healthy donors. PCR used 60 Vbeta primers and 13 Jbeta primers. Sequenced by immunoSEQ multiplex PCR; TCRdb stores in-frame clones only, minus some. The sample consists of 55,000 to 85,000 clones, approximately 60% of them appearing once. Material for sequencing was PBMCs. The receptors were sampled from a woman aged 45 to 65 in good health and CMV-seronegative.

The chain employs TRBV5-1 and TRBJ2-2; D perhaps matches TRBD2 (5 bases). The CDR3 totals 15 residues. Deletions cut 0 bases from V and 4 bases from J, with 10 bases between. Germline CDR1 and CDR2: SGHRS and YFSETQ. The CDR3 DNA sequence: TGCGCCAGCAGCTTGGATCCGGGGTCCACCGGGGAGCTGTTTTTT. Translation gives CASSLDPGSTGELFF.

The chain joins TRBV30 to TRBJ1-1, with 7 bases lining up with TRBD1. The CDR3 has 18 residues. Germline trimming cut 2 bases from V and 5 bases from J; bases unmatched to any gene: 20. Germline V CDR1 and CDR2: GTSNPN, SVGIG (reference sequence). The CDR3 sequence: CAWSRGAQAGGDRTEAFF. The CDR3 DNA is TGTGCCTGGAGTAGAGGGGCCCAGGCAGGGGGAGATAGGACTGAAGCTTTCTTT.

The chain recombines TRBV9 with TRBJ1-5; 7 bases fit TRBD1. Per germline, CDR1 SGDLS and CDR2 YYNGEE. V was clipped by 0 bases and J by 5 bases; unmatched bases: 2. The CDR3 runs 14 residues. As DNA, the CDR3 is TGTGCCAGCAGCGTAGCAGGGGGAGATCAGCCCCAGCATTTT. It translates to CASSVAGGDQPQHF.

The V and J genes are TRBV12-5 and TRBJ2-7; no reliable D call. The length of the CDR3 is 14 residues. The V gene's germline CDR1 is LGHNT and CDR2 FRNRAP. The CDR3 DNA sequence: TGTGCCGCTGCCACCTCGTCGCCCACTACTCAGCAGTACTTC. Protein sequence: CAAATSSPTTQQYF.

The chain joins TRBV9 to TRBJ2-7; 7 positions agree with TRBD2. This CDR3 is 16 amino acids long. The V segment lost 0 bases and the J segment 2 bases; nucleotides outside the gene matches: 8. Per germline, CDR1 SGDLS and CDR2 YYNGEE. Here the CDR3 reads CASSVEPSGVPYEQYF. The CDR3 DNA reads TGTGCCAGCAGCGTAGAGCCTAGCGGAGTCCCCTACGAGCAGTACTTC.

V is TRBV7-2 and J is TRBJ2-7, with TRBD1 matching 7 bases. Germline-derived CDR1 and CDR2 are SGHTA and FQGNSA. This CDR3 contains 17 residues. Trimming cost V 4 bases and J 5 bases; bases outside gene matches: 17. The CDR3 loop reads CASSSRPGAGGSHEQYF. CDR3 in DNA: TGTGCCAGCAGCTCGAGGCCTGGGGCAGGGGGTTCCCACGAGCAGTACTTC.

The chain recombines TRBV6-6 with TRBJ2-7; maybe TRBD2 (5 bases). The CDR3 sequence is 13 residues long. The germline CDR1 and CDR2 sequences are MNHNY and SVGAGI (reference sequence). Trimming pared 2 bases from V and 7 bases from J, leaving 12 bases between. CDR3 DNA sequence: TGTGCCAGCAGTTACAAGGCGACGGGGGAGCAGTACTTC. As protein: CASSYKATGEQYF.

The V call is TRBV7-6, the J call TRBJ2-5; TRBD2 agrees at 8 bases. The V and J ends lost 7 bases and 1 base, in that order; junction bases with no gene match: 14. The length of the CDR3 is 17 residues. Looked up from germline, CDR1 is SGHVS and CDR2 is FNYEAQ. This chain's CDR3 is CASTLSGGRGPQETQYF. As DNA, the CDR3 is TGTGCCAGCACCCTATCGGGGGGGCGAGGGCCCCAAGAGACCCAGTACTTC.

The chain is built from TRBV5-1 and TRBJ1-1, with D tentatively TRBD1 (5 bases). This CDR3 contains 15 residues. The germline V gene encodes CDR1 SGHRS and CDR2 YFSETQ. Trimming shortened V by 4 bases and J by 3 bases, and 16 bases separated the two germline ends. The CDR3 DNA is TGCGCCAGCAGCGTGGGGGGGGGTTATTACACTGAAGCTTTCTTT. Amino acids: CASSVGGGYYTEAFF.

This rearrangement joins TRBV6-5 to TRBJ2-6; D is unresolved. The CDR3 spans 14 residues. Germline V CDR1 and CDR2: MNHEY, SVGAGI. The V end was cut by 4 bases, the J end by 1 base, with 5 bases between. In nucleotides, the CDR3 is TGTGCCAGCAGTTTGTCGTCTGGGGCCAACGTCCTGACTTTC. As protein: CASSLSSGANVLTF.

The chain joins TRBV25-1 to TRBJ1-2; D perhaps matches TRBD1 (5 bases). V was shortened by 6 bases and J by 2 bases, with 10 bases between the two germline ends. Germline-derived CDR1 and CDR2 are MGHDK and SYGVNS. The CDR3 covers 13 residues. CDR3 nucleotide sequence: TGTGCCAGCAGGCGGGGGACCAACTATGGCTACACCTTC. This codes for CASRRGTNYGYTF.